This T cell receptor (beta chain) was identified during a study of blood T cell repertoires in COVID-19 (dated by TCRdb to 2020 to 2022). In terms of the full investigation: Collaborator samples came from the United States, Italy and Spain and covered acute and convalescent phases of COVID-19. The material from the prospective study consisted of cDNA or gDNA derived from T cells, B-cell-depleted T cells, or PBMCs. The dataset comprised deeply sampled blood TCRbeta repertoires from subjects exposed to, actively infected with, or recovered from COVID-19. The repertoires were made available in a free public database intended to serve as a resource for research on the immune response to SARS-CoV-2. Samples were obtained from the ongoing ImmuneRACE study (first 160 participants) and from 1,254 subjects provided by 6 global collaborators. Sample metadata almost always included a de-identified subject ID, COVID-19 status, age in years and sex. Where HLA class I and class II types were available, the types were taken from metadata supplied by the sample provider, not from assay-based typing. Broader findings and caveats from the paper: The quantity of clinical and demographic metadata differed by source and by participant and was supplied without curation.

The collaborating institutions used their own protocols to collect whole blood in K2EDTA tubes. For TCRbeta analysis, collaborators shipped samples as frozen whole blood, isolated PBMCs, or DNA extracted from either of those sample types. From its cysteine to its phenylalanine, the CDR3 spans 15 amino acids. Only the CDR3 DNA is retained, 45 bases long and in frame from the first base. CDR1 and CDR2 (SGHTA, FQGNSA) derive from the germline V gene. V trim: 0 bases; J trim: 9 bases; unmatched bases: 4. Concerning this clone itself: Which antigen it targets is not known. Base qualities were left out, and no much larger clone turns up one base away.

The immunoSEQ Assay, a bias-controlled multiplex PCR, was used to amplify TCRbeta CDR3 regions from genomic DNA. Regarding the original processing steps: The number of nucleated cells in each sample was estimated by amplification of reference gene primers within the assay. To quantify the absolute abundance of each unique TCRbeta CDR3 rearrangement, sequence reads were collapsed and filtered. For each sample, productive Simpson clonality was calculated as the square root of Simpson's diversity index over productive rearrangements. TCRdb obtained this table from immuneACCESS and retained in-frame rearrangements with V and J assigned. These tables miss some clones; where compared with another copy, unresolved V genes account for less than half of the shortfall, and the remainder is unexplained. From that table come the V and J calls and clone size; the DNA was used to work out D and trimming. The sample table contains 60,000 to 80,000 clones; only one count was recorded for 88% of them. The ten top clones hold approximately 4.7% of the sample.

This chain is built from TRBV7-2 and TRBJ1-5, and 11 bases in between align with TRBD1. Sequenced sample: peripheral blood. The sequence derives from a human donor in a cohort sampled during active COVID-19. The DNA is TGTGCCAGCAGCTTAGCAGGGACAGGGGGTATGCCCCAGCATTTT. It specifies CASSLAGTGGMPQHF. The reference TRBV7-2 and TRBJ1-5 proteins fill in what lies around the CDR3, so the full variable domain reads GAGVSQSPSNKVTEKGKDVELRCDPISGHTALYWYRQSLGQGLEFLIYFQGNSAPDKSGLPSDRFSAERTGGSVSTLTIQRTQQEDSAVYLCASSLAGTGGMPQHFGDGTRLSIL.